A selection of T cell receptor beta chains follows, all from one sample in a study of regulatory dendritic cells for organ transplantation. TCRdb keeps only in-frame clones here, not all; method: immunoSEQ multiplex PCR. The table has 29,000 or so clones, 60% to 80% seen once. The sequencing sample was made of memory CD4+ T cells from blood. These receptors all come from a human donor in good health. Each CDR3 is given with its conserved first and last residue. The D gene is left open where the match is weak. Not all rows give a size; the values are once, few, many and, for expanded clones, a class.

NA	TRBJ2-1	NA	TRBV11-2	TGTGCCAGCAGCTTAGATCGGGGGTCGTACAATGAGCAGTTCTTC	CASSLDRGSYNEQFF
NA	TRBJ2-6	TRBD1	TRBV5-1	TGCGCCAGCAGCTTACCCCGGGACAGAGACTCTGGGGCCAACGTCCTGACTTTC	CASSLPRDRDSGANVLTF
NA	TRBJ2-5	NA	TRBV5-1	TGCGCCAGCAGCTTCGGAGGGACAGAAGAGACCCAGTACTTC	CASSFGGTEETQYF
NA	TRBJ2-3	TRBD2	TRBV7-2	TGTGCCAGCAGCAATAGCGGGGGGGCTAGCACAGATACGCAGTATTTT	CASSNSGGASTDTQYF
NA	TRBJ2-7	NA	TRBV18	TGTGCCAGCTCACCACCGGACGGCTCCTACGAGCAGTACTTC	CASSPPDGSYEQYF
NA	TRBJ2-2	NA	TRBV9	TGTGCCAGCAGCGTAGATCTACAGGAGAACACCGGGGAGCTGTTTTTT	CASSVDLQENTGELFF
NA	TRBJ1-3	TRBD1	TRBV2	TGTGCCAGCAGTGTTAGGACAGGTCGGGACACCATATATTTT	CASSVRTGRDTIYF
few	TRBJ1-5	NA	TRBV2	TGTGCCAGCAGTGAACAGGGCCGGACTCAGCCCCAGCATTTT	CASSEQGRTQPQHF
NA	TRBJ2-1	NA	TRBV9	TGTGCCAGCAGCGTTTACCAGAACATAGGTGAGCAGTTCTTC	CASSVYQNIGEQFF
NA	TRBJ2-7	NA	TRBV2	TGTGCCACCAATGCACGGGACGAGCAGTACTTC	CATNARDEQYF
NA	TRBJ2-1	TRBD1	TRBV10-3	TGTGCCATCAGTGGGGGCCTGGGACAGGGTGGGAATGAGCAGTTCTTC	CAISGGLGQGGNEQFF
NA	TRBJ2-5	NA	TRBV29-1	TGCAGCGTTGAAGTTCGGGCACTATCAGAGACCCAGTACTTC	CSVEVRALSETQYF
once	TRBJ2-3	NA	TRBV4-2	TGTGCCAGCAGCCCCGAGGGGGGTTTTAAGCAGTATTTT	CASSPEGGFKQYF
few	TRBJ2-7	TRBD1	TRBV4-1	TGCGCCAGCAGCCGTGGCGGGACAGGGCCTTACGAGCAGTACTTC	CASSRGGTGPYEQYF
NA	TRBJ2-3	NA	TRBV28	TGTGCCAGCAGTTTAAAGTGGCTTCGGGCCACCACAGATACGCAGTATTTT	CASSLKWLRATTDTQYF
NA	TRBJ2-3	NA	TRBV19	TGTGCCAGTAAGCCCCTAGGGACCACAGATACGCAGTATTTT	CASKPLGTTDTQYF
few	TRBJ2-5	NA	TRBV2	TGTGCCAGCAGGGGAGAGGGAGAGACCCAGTACTTC	CASRGEGETQYF
NA	TRBJ1-3	NA	TRBV5-1	TGCGCCAGCAGCTTGGATGGGGCAGGCTCTGGAAACACCATATATTTT	CASSLDGAGSGNTIYF
NA	TRBJ2-5	NA	TRBV14	TGTGCCAGCAGCCAAGCCGAGACCCAGTACTTC	CASSQAETQYF
NA	TRBJ2-7	NA	TRBV30	TGTGCCTGGAGTGATTCCTACGAGCAGTACTTC	CAWSDSYEQYF
NA	TRBJ1-4	NA	TRBV5-4	TGTGCCAGCAGCTTGAGGACAGAAGAAAAACTGTTTTTT	CASSLRTEEKLFF
NA	TRBJ1-1	TRBD1	TRBV6-6	TGTGCCAGCAGAGACACAGGGGGGAACACTGAAGCTTTCTTT	CASRDTGGNTEAFF
NA	TRBJ1-5	TRBD1	TRBV19	TGTGCCAGTAGCCCTGAAGGACAGGGGGTAAGGCAGCCCCAGCATTTT	CASSPEGQGVRQPQHF
NA	TRBJ1-2	NA	TRBV6-5	TGTGCCAGCAGTTACTCGAACAATAACTATGGCTACACCTTC	CASSYSNNNYGYTF
NA	TRBJ2-2	NA	TRBV18	TGTGCCAGCTCACCACGGGAAACCGGGGAGCTGTTTTTT	CASSPRETGELFF
NA	TRBJ2-1	NA	TRBV9	TGTGCCAGCAGCGCCGTTCTGGGGGGTCCGGGTGGGCAGTTCTTC	CASSAVLGGPGGQFF
NA	TRBJ1-5	NA	TRBV2	TGTGCCAGCAGTCAAACCAGGACAGAAAATCAGCCCCAGCATTTT	CASSQTRTENQPQHF
once	TRBJ2-7	NA	TRBV29-1	TGCAGCGTTGCTGGGGCAGGGCTACGCCACGAGCAGTACTTC	CSVAGAGLRHEQYF
NA	TRBJ2-2	TRBD1	TRBV7-8	TGTGCCAGCAGCTTGACAGGGACCTACACCGGGGAGCTGTTTTTT	CASSLTGTYTGELFF
NA	TRBJ1-4	TRBD1	TRBV6-5	TGTGCCAGCAGGCTACAGGGGGGGCATGAAAAACTGTTTTTT	CASRLQGGHEKLFF
NA	TRBJ2-7	NA	TRBV5-1	TGCGCCAGCAGCCCCGGTGGGGGGGGACAGGAGGGAAAGTACTTC	CASSPGGGGQEGKYF
NA	TRBJ2-3	NA	TRBV9	TGTGCCAGCAGCCTCCAGAGCACAGATACGCAGTATTTT	CASSLQSTDTQYF
few	TRBJ2-7	NA	TRBV5-1	TGCGCCAGCAGCACTGGACCACAGGTTGCCCACGAGCAGTACTTC	CASSTGPQVAHEQYF
NA	TRBJ2-4	NA	TRBV5-8	TGTGCCAGCAGCAGGGACGCCGCTGCGGACATTCAGTACTTC	CASSRDAAADIQYF
NA	TRBJ1-1	NA	TRBV21-1	TGTGCCAGCAGATTTCCCAGGGTGGGGTACACTGAAGCTTTCTTT	CASRFPRVGYTEAFF
few	TRBJ1-2	TRBD1	TRBV6-5	TGTGCCAGCAAAGGAACAGGGGAATACTATGGCTACACCTTC	CASKGTGEYYGYTF
NA	TRBJ2-7	TRBD1	TRBV18	TGTGCCAGCTCAGGGACATTCCTACAGGGGGTCCACGAGCAGTACTTC	CASSGTFLQGVHEQYF
NA	TRBJ2-7	NA	TRBV9	TGTGCCAGCAGCGTAGGCAGGGCTAGAAACGAGCAGTACTTC	CASSVGRARNEQYF
NA	TRBJ1-2	NA	TRBV5-5	TGTGCCAGCAGCTTGGAGTGGGGGTCCTATGGCTACACCTTC	CASSLEWGSYGYTF
NA	TRBJ2-5	TRBD2	TRBV30	TGTGCCTGGAGTGTATCGGGAGGGCGCGGGACCCAGTACTTC	CAWSVSGGRGTQYF
few	TRBJ2-2	NA	TRBV7-9	TGTGCCAGCAGCTACCACCGGGGGCGAACCGGGGAGCTGTTTTTT	CASSYHRGRTGELFF
NA	TRBJ1-1	NA	TRBV2	TGTGCCAGCAGGGGAGATCGCACTGAAGCTTTCTTT	CASRGDRTEAFF
NA	TRBJ1-1	TRBD1	TRBV18	TGTGCCAGCTCACCACCCGGGACAGCGAACACTGAAGCTTTCTTT	CASSPPGTANTEAFF
NA	TRBJ1-3	NA	TRBV18	TGTGCCAGCTGCGAAGGTGGGACCGGAAACACCATATATTTT	CASCEGGTGNTIYF
NA	TRBJ1-2	TRBD1	TRBV6-1	TGTGCCAGCAGTGGTCGGGACAGGGACTATGGCTACACCTTC	CASSGRDRDYGYTF
NA	TRBJ1-5	NA	TRBV28	TGTGCCAGCATGCGGGACAGCAATCAGCCCCAGCATTTT	CASMRDSNQPQHF